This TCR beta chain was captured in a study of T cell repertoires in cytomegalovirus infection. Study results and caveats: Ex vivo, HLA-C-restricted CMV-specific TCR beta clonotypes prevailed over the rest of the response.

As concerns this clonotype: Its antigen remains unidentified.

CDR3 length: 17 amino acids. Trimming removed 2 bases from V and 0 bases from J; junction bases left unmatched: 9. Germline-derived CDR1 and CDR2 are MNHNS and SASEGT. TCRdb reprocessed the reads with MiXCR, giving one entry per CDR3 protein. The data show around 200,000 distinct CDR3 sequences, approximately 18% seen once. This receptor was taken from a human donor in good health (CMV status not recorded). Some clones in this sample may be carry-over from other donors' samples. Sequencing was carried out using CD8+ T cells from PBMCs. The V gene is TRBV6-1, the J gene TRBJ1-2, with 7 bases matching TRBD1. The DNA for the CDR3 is TGTGCCAGCAGTGAAATCCAGGGGGTCTCTCCTAACTATGGCTACACCTTC. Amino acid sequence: CASSEIQGVSPNYGYTF.